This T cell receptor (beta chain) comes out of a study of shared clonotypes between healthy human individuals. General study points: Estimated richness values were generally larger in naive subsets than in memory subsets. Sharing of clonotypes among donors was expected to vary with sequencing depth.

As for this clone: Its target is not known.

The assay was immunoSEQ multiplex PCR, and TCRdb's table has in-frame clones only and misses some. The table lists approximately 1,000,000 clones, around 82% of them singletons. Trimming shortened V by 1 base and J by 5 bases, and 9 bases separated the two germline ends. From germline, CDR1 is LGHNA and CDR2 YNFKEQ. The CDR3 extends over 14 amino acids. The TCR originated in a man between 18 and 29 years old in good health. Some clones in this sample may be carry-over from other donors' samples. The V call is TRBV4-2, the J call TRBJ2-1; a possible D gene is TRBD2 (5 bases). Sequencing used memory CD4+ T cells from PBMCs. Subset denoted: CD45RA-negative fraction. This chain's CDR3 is CASSQGLANNEQFF. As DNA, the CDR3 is TGTGCCAGCAGCCAAGGGCTAGCTAACAATGAGCAGTTCTTC.